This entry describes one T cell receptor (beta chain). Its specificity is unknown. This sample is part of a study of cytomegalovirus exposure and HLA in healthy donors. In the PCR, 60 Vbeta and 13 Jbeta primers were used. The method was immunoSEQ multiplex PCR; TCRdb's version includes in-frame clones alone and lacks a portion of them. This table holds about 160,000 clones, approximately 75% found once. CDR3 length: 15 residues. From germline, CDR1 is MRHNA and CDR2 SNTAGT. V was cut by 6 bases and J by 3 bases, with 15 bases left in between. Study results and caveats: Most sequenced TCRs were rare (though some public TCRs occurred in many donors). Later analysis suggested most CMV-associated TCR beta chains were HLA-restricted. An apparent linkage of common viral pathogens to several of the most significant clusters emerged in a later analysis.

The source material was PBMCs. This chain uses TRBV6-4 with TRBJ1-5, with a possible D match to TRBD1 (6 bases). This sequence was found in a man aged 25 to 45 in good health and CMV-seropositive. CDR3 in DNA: TGTGCCAGCAGAGGAACAGGGTCGATCAATCAGCCCCAGCATTTT. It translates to CASRGTGSINQPQHF.